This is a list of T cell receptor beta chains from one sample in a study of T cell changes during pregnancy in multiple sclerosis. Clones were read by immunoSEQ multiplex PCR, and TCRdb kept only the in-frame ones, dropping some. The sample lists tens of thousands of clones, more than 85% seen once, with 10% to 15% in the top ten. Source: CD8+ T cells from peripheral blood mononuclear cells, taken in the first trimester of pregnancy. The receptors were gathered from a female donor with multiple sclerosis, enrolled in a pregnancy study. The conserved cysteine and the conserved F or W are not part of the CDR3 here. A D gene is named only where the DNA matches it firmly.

ASSIFPVPSYEQY | TRBV19 | .
ASSSSGGHGDTQY | TRBV7-3 | TRBD2
ASSYSVRVEQF | TRBV6-5 | .
ASSSGPAGWSNYGYT | TRBV7-6 | .
ASSPQVGQGHEQY | TRBV18 | .
ASSWGGASYEQY | TRBV5-6 | .
ATGEGYSQNIQY | TRBV15 | TRBD2
ASRRVTSTDTQY | TRBV7-6 | .
ASSETGGQDTGELF | TRBV25-1 | TRBD1
ASSELDTGTEAF | TRBV10-2 | .
ASSETPSSGNTIY | TRBV6-1 | .
ASSSQGSDSPLH | TRBV13 | .
ASSLGRGYEQY | TRBV7-6 | .
ASRVAGGLETQY | TRBV11-2 | TRBD2
ASSEEQGLETQY | TRBV9 | TRBD1
ASSLAPDGGDEQF | TRBV5-4 | .
ASSLGTSGGPNEQF | TRBV13 | TRBD2
ASSFPYNEQF | TRBV7-2 | .
ASSFPLSRGVGTGELF | TRBV5-1 | TRBD2
ASYLTSGVRVDTQY | TRBV5-5 | TRBD2
ASSSSFSNPQY | TRBV7-8 | .
ASTLDPREGYT | TRBV4-2 | .
ANSGSGPDSPLH | TRBV6-6 | .
ASSFGSVNTEAF | TRBV27 | .
ASSESAGGTDTQY | TRBV6-4 | .
ASSQLTSGNEQF | TRBV9 | TRBD2
ASSSMETSYEQY | TRBV7-8 | .
ASSPAGSGGDNEQF | TRBV5-6 | TRBD2
ASSLPRAGGIPGDTQY | TRBV11-2 | TRBD2
ASSPWGGNNEQF | TRBV11-2 | .
AWSVDRYQPQH | TRBV30 | .
ASSPPESNYGYT | TRBV13 | .
ASSVGDTDTQY | TRBV9 | .
ASSPGTSKYEQY | TRBV9 | TRBD2
ASSETGGGDEAF | TRBV2 | TRBD1
ATGVGTEAF | TRBV7-8 | .
ASSSSGGFSDTQY | TRBV7-9 | TRBD1
ASSLGSSYNEQF | TRBV7-6 | .
ASSSGTEAF | TRBV6-5 | .
ASSTAGGTYEQY | TRBV19 | TRBD2
ASSWTGNNEQF | TRBV19 | TRBD1
ASSEGAGGQGGRDTEAF | TRBV2 | TRBD1